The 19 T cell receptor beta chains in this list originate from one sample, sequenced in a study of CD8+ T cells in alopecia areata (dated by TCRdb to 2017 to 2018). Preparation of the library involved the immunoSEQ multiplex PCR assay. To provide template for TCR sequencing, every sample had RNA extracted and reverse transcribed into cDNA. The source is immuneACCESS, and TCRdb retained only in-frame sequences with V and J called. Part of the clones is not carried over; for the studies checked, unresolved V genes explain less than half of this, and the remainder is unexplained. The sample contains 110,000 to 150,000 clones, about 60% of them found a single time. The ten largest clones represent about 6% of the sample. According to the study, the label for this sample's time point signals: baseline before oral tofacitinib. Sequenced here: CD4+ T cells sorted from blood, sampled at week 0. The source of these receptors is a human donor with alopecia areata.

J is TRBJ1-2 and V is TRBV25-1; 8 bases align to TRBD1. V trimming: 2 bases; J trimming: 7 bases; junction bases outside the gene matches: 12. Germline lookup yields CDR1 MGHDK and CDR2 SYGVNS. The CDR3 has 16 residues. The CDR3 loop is CASSETAGGWVGGYTF. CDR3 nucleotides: TGTGCCAGCAGTGAAACCGCAGGGGGCTGGGTAGGTGGCTACACCTTC.

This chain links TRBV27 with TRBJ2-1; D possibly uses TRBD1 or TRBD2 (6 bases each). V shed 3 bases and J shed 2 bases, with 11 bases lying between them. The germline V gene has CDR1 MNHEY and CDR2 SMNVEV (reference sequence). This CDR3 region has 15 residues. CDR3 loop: CASSLNGGAYNEQFF. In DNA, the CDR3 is TGTGCCAGCAGTTTGAACGGGGGCGCCTACAATGAGCAGTTCTTC.

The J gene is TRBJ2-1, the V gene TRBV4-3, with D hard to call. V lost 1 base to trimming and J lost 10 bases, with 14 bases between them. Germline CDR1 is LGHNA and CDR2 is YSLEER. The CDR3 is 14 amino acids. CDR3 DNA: TGCGCCAGCAGCCAAGCCCAGGCCCGCGGAGAGCAGTTCTTC. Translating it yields CASSQAQARGEQFF.

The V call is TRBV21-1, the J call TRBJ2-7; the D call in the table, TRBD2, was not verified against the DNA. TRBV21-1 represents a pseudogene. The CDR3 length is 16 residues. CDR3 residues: CASSKGGGLSSYEQYF. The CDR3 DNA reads TGTGCCAGCAGCAAAGGAGGCGGACTCTCCTCCTACGAGCAGTACTTC.

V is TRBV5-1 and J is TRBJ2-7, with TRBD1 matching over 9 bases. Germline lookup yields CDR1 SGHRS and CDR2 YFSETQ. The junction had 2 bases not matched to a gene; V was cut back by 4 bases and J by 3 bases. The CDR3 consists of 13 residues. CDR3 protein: CASSMGQGYEQYF. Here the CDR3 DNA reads TGCGCCAGCAGCATGGGACAGGGCTACGAGCAGTACTTC.

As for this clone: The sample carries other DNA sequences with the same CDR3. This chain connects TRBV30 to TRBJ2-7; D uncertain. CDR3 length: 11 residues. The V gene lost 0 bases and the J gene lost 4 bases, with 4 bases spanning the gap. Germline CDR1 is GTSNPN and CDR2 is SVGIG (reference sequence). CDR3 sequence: CAWSVNYEQYF. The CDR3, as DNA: TGTGCCTGGAGTGTAAATTACGAGCAGTACTTC.

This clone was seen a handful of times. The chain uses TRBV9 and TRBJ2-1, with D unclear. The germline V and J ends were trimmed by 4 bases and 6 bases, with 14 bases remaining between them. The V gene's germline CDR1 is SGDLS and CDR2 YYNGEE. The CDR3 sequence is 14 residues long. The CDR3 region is CASSPGWVLNEQFF. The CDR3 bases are TGTGCCAGCAGCCCCGGTTGGGTACTCAATGAGCAGTTCTTC.

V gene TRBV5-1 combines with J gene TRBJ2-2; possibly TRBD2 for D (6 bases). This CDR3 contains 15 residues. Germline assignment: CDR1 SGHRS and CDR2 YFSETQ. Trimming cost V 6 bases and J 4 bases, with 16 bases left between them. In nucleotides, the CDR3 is TGCGCCAGCACCCGGGACGGGGGAAGCACCGGGGAGCTGTTTTTT. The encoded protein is CASTRDGGSTGELFF.

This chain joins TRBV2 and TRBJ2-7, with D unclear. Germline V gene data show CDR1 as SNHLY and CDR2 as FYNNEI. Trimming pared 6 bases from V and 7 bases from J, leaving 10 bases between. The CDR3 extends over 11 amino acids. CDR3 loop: CASRWMREQYF. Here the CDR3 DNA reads TGTGCCAGCAGGTGGATGAGGGAGCAGTACTTC.

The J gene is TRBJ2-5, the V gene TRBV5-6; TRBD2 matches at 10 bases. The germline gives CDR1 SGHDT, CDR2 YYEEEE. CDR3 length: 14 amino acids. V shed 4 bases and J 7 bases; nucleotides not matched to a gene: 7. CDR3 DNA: TGTGCCAGCAGCCTGCTAGCGGGGGATGGGACCCAGTACTTC. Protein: CASSLLAGDGTQYF.

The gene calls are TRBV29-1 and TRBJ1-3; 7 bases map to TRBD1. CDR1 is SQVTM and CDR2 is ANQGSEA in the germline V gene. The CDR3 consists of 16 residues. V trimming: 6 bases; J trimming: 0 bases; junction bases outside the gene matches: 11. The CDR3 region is CSVALGQLSSGNTIYF. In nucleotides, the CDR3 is TGCAGCGTGGCATTGGGACAGCTCAGCTCTGGAAACACCATATATTTT.

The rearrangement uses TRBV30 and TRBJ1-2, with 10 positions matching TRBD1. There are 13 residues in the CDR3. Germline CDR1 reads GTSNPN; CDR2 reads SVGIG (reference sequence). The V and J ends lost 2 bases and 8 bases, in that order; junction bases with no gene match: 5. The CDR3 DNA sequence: TGTGCCTGGAGTCTGACAGGGGGCCAGGGCTACACCTTC. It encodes CAWSLTGGQGYTF.

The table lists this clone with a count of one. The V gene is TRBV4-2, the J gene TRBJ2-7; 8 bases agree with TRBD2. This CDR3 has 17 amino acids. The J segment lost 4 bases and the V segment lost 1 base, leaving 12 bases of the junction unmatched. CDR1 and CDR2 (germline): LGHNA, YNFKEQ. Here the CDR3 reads CASSQALAGGGDYEQYF. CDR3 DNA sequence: TGTGCCAGCAGCCAAGCTCTGGCGGGGGGAGGCGATTACGAGCAGTACTTC.

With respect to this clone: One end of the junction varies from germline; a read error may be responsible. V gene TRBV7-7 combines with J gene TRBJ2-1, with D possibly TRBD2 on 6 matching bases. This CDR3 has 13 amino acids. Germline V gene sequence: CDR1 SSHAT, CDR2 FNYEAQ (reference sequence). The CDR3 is CASSRDLYNEQFF. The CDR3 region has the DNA TGTGCTAGCAGTCGGGACTTATACAATGAGCAGTTCTTC.

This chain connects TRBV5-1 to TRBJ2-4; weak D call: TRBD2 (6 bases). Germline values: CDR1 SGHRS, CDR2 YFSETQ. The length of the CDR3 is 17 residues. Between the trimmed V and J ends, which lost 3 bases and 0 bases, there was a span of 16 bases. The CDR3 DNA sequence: TGCGCCAGCAGCTCGGGGACTCCCCCTCCAGCCAAAAACATTCAGTACTTC. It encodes CASSSGTPPPAKNIQYF.

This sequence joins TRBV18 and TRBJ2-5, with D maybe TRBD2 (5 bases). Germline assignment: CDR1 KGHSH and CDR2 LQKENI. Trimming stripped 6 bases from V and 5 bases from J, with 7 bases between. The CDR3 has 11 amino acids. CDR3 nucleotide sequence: TGTGCCAGCTCGGACTGGGAGACCCAGTACTTC. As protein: CASSDWETQYF.

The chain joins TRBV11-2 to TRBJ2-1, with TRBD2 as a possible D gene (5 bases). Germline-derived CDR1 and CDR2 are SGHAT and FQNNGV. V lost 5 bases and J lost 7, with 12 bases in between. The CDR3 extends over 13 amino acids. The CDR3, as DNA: TGTGCCAGCAGCCCTCAGAGGGCTAATGAGCAGTTCTTC. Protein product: CASSPQRANEQFF.

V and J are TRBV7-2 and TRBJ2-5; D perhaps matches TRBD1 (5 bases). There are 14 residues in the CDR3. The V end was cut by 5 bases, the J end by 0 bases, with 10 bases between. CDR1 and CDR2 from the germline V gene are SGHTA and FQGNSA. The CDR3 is CASSPRQYQETQYF. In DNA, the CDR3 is TGTGCCAGCAGCCCTAGACAGTACCAAGAGACCCAGTACTTC.

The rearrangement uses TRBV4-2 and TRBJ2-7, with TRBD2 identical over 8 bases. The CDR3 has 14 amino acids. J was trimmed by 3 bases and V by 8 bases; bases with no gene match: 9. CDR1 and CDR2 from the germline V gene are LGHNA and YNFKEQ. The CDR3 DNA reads TGTGCCAGCGGCCCGGGAGGGGGAGACTACGAGCAGTACTTC. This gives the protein CASGPGGGDYEQYF.